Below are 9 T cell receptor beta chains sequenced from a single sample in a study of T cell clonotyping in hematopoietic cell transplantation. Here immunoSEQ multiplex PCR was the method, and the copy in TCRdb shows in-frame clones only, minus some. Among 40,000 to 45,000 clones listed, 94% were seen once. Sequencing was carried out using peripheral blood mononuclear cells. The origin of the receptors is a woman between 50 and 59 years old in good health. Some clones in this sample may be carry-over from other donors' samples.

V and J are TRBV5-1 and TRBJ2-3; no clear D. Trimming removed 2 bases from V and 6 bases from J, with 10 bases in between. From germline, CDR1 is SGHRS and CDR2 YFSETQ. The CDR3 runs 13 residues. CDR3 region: CASSFVTPDTQYF. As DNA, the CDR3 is TGCGCCAGCAGCTTCGTAACTCCGGATACGCAGTATTTT.

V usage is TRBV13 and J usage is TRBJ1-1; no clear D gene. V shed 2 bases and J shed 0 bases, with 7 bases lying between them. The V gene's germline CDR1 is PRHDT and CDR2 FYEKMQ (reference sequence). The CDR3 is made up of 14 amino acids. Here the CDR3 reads CASSLSPMNTEAFF. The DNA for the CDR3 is TGTGCCAGCAGCTTATCCCCGATGAACACTGAAGCTTTCTTT.

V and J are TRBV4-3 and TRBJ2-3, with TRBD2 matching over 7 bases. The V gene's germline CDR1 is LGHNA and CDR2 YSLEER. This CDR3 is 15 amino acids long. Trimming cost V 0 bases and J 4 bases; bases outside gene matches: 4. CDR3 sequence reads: CASSQEGGAADTQYF. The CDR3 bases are TGCGCCAGCAGCCAAGAGGGAGGGGCTGCAGATACGCAGTATTTT.

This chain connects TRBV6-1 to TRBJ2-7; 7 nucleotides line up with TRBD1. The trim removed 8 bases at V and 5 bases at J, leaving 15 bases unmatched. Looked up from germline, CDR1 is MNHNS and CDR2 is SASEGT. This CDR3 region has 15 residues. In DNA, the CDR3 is TGTGCCAGCTACCCCGGAGACAACAGGGGTAACGAGCAGTACTTC. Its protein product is CASYPGDNRGNEQYF.

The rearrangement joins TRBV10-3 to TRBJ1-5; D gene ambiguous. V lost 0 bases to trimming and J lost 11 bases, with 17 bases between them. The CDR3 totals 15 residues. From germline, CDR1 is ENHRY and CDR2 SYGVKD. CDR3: CAISESTGEGSSQHF. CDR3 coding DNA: TGTGCCATCAGTGAGTCGACTGGGGAGGGCTCGTCCCAGCATTTT.

In DNA form, the CDR3 reads TGTGCCAGTAGTATGGTCCGGCTAGCTGAAGCTTTCTTT. Its protein is CASSMVRLAEAFF. The chain links TRBV19 to TRBJ1-1, with unresolved D. Trimming took off 3 bases at V and 6 bases at J, with 11 bases between the two ends. CDR1 is LNHDA, CDR2 SQIVND, per germline (reference sequence). CDR3 length: 13 residues.

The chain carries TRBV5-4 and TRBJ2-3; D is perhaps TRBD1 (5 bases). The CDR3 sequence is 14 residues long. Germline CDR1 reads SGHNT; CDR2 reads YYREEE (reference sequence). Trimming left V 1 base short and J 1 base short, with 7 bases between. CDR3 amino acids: CASSLRGGTDTQYF. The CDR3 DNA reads TGTGCCAGCAGCTTGAGGGGTGGCACAGATACGCAGTATTTT. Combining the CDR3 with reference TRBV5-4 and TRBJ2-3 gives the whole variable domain ETGVTQSPTHLIKTRGQQVTLRCSSQSGHNTVSWYQQALGQGPQFIFQYYREEENGRGNFPPRFSGLQFPNYSSELNVNALELDDSALYLCASSLRGGTDTQYFGPGTRLTVL.

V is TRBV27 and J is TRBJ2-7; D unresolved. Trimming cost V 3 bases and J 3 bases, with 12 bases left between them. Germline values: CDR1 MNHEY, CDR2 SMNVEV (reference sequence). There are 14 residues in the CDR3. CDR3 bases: TGTGCCAGCAGTTTGGGCCGGACGGGCTACGAGCAGTACTTC. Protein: CASSLGRTGYEQYF.

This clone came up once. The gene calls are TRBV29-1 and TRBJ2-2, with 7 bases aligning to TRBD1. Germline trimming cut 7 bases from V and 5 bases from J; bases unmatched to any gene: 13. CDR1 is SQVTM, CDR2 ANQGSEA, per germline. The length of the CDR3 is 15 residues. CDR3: CSALEGARGTGELFF. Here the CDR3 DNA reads TGCAGCGCCCTCGAGGGGGCGAGGGGGACCGGGGAGCTGTTTTTT.